This T cell receptor beta chain was recovered during a study of blood T cells in healthy people across ages (dated by TCRdb to between 2014 and 2017). The study in broad terms: In model experiments, template switching captured about one uniquely barcoded TCR beta cDNA molecule for every two T cells. To avoid experimental bias, donors of different ages were randomly spread across the sequencing lanes. The donors were split into four age groups: young (average around 15 years), middle-aged (39), aged (more than 60) and long-lived (approximately 89). Using the same blood draw, the study looked at two additional independent replicas of 1 million unique cDNA reads for two donors, one aged 18 to 30 and the other aged 80 or older. The study measured age-related changes in TCR beta repertoire diversity using deep sequencing normalized with unique cDNA molecular identifiers.

With respect to this clonotype: No antigen is known for it. The junction and the germline gene differ at one end; a read error may be behind it.

CDR1 and CDR2 are drawn from the germline V gene (reference sequence): SEHNR, FQNEAQ. Inclusive of the bounding cysteine and phenylalanine, the CDR3 is 18 residues long. This entry keeps only the CDR3 DNA: 54 bases, framed from base 1. The donors were 40 or so Caucasian individuals from Russia, aged roughly 6 to 100 years, who were systemically healthy. Ten milliliters of peripheral blood were drawn from each donor into EDTA-treated Vacutainer tubes. Ficoll-Paque density-gradient centrifugation was used to isolate PBMCs, with at least 7 million per sample. Total RNA, at least 6 micrograms per sample, was extracted from PBMCs with Trizol reagent. The percentages of naive CD45RAhigh/CD27high T cells were determined by flow cytometry on a PBMC aliquot from every donor. Library preparation used 5' RACE. A second PCR of about 6 to 11 cycles was run with a J-beta primer mix and a sample-barcoded 5' primer. Each TCR beta cDNA molecule received a unique molecular identifier from a template-switch 5' adaptor carrying 12 random nucleotides. Each sample yielded at least 3 million CDR3-containing paired-end reads. All of the RNA was converted into first-strand cDNA using the Mint cDNA synthesis kit, with a TRBC-specific oligonucleotide serving as the primer. All cDNA was treated with uracil-DNA glycosylase and then went through a first 18-cycle PCR with the universal primers M1SS and BC2_uni_R. As for the authors' bioinformatics: Each sample was normalized by randomly selecting 1 million high-quality reads, each carrying a distinct molecular identifier. Reads sharing molecular identifiers were discarded rather than binned into consensus sequences. MiTCR, set to a Q25 quality threshold and the strictest error-elimination algorithm, was used for CDR3 identification, clonotype clustering and error correction. Lower-bound total TCR beta diversity was estimated with a nonparametric unseen species model using Euler transformation. The raw public reads went through TCRdb reprocessing: fastp at Q25, MiXCR clone calling, in-frame beta chains kept. Entries that share a CDR3 protein sequence are merged under the most common genes and DNA. The V and J calls and clone size come from TCRdb's table, not from the authors' own analysis. The sample has roughly 1.9 million distinct CDR3 sequences on record, about 39% of them singletons. The ten largest make up more than 20% of the sample.

What the authors observed across the whole study: Observed TCR beta diversity per million T cells fell roughly linearly with age, and a significant reduction was already apparent by age around 36. Because donor CMV infection status was unknown, age-related changes in expanded clonotypes were potentially confounded. Observed TCR beta diversity correlated strongly with the percentage of naive T cells measured by flow cytometry. Since profiling was done on bulk unsorted PBMCs, naive and antigen-experienced compartments could not be conclusively compared. Total diversity estimates from one million sequenced T cells were considered lower bounds and underestimates. The long-lived group showed more naive CD4+ T cells, fewer expanded clones and increased TCR diversity than the aged group, suggesting age selection.

This TCR was recovered from a human donor in good health. Sequencing input: blood. The sequence is built from TRBV7-9 and TRBJ2-1; the D gene is not confidently resolved. The DNA reads as follows: TGTGCCAGCAGCTACCGAACGGACGGTAGGAGTAGCAGCAATGAGCAGTTTTTC. Its protein reads: CASSYRTDGRSSSNEQFF.